This section outlines one T cell receptor (beta chain) sequence together with its context. Its target is unknown. Genomic DNA acted as the template from which TCR beta VDJ combination and CDR3 sequence profiling were carried out. MiXCR, run by TCRdb on the reads, gives a single entry per CDR3 protein. The repertoire consists of about 130,000 distinct CDR3 sequences, with around two fifths occurring once and the leading ten covering almost 8.5%. This record comes from a study of CD8+CD57+ T cells in acquired aplastic anemia. Turning to the study itself: The sorted CD4+ and CD8+ cells yielded an average approximately 3 ug of DNA. Healthy donor CD4+ cell samples had a mean of around 10 million reads.

The CDR3 covers 15 residues. Germline V gene sequence: CDR1 ENHRY, CDR2 SYGVKD. Trimming pared 0 bases from V and 0 bases from J, leaving 8 bases between. Study-level results: Roughly 30 CD8+ CDR3 sequences occurred in both the patients and the controls. Researchers reported that CD8+ Simpson's diversity was not significantly different in patients versus controls.

This chain joins TRBV10-3 and TRBJ1-1; D remains ambiguous. Sample: sorted CD4+, CD8+, or CD8+CD57+ T cells (not recorded which) from PBMCs. The sequence derives from a human donor in good health, serving as a control. The CDR3 DNA follows: TGTGCCATCAGTGAGTCGGACGCTATGAACACTGAAGCTTTCTTT. Encoded protein: CAISESDAMNTEAFF.